One and the same sample provided the 30 T cell receptor beta chains below, sequenced in a study of blood T cells in healthy people across ages. The authors ran a second PCR of about 7 to 11 cycles using a sample-barcoded 5' primer and a J-beta primer mix. TCRdb processed the 5' RACE reads anew with MiXCR; each CDR3 protein has one entry. The table records about 1 million distinct CDR3 sequences, less than 50% of them present only once. Sequencing was performed on blood. The receptors shown here come from a woman in her sixties in good health.

The chain recombines TRBV5-1 with TRBJ2-3, with D possibly TRBD1 on 6 matching bases. This CDR3 is built from 18 residues. Trimming removed 0 bases at V and 0 bases at J, with 17 bases between. CDR1 SGHRS and CDR2 YFSETQ come from the germline V gene. CDR3 nucleotides: TGCGCCAGCAGCTTGGAGGGCATTCAGGGGATAAGCACAGATACGCAGTATTTT. Translated: CASSLEGIQGISTDTQYF.

The chain links TRBV5-1 to TRBJ1-2; D is unresolved. V gave up 5 bases and J gave up 8 bases, with 16 bases separating them. This CDR3 is built from 13 residues. The germline V gene has CDR1 SGHRS and CDR2 YFSETQ. This chain's CDR3 is CASSEAITGGYTF. For the CDR3, the DNA is TGCGCCAGCAGTGAAGCTATAACCGGGGGCTACACCTTC.

This clonotype was counted only a few times. The chain employs TRBV15 and TRBJ1-6, with D possibly TRBD1 on 5 matching bases. Trimming removed 0 bases from V and 7 bases from J, with 7 bases in between. Germline V gives CDR1 LNHNV, CDR2 YYDKDF (reference sequence). This CDR3 is 14 amino acids long. The CDR3 DNA reads as TGTGCCACCAGCAGAGATCGGGACAATTCACCCCTCCACTTT. The encoded protein is CATSRDRDNSPLHF.

In the case of this clonotype: At one end the junction does not follow the germline gene, possibly because of a read error. The rearrangement uses TRBV20-1 and TRBJ1-2, with TRBD1 identical over 9 bases. CDR1 is DFQATT, CDR2 SNEGSKA, per germline (reference sequence). The CDR3 covers 12 residues. The CDR3 loop is CSAGQGNSGYTF. The CDR3 bases are TGCAGTGCTGGACAGGGGAACTCTGGCTACACCTTC.

In this sample, this clonotype turned up many times. The chain uses TRBV7-2 and TRBJ2-1; 9 bases fit TRBD1. The J segment lost 15 bases and the V segment lost 2 bases, leaving 14 bases of the junction unmatched. Germline V gives CDR1 SGHTA, CDR2 FQGNSA. This CDR3 is built from 15 residues. DNA for the CDR3: TGTGCCAGCAGCTTACCGGGACAGGGCACTGGGACGTGGTTCTTC. Amino acids: CASSLPGQGTGTWFF.

The chain combines TRBV28 with TRBJ2-7, with D possibly matching TRBD2 (7 bases). The CDR3 has 17 residues. Trimming took off 6 bases at V and 0 bases at J, with 21 bases between the two ends. The germline gives CDR1 MDHEN, CDR2 SYDVKM. The CDR3 region is CASRLGTRRGASYEQYF. The DNA of the CDR3 is TGTGCCAGCAGGCTCGGGACACGTCGGGGGGCCTCCTACGAGCAGTACTTC.

J is TRBJ2-1 and V is TRBV27, with D possibly matching TRBD1 (6 bases). This CDR3 contains 15 residues. V was shortened by 5 bases and J by 4 bases, with 15 bases between the two germline ends. Germline assignment: CDR1 MNHEY and CDR2 SMNVEV (reference sequence). As DNA, the CDR3 is TGTGCCAGCAGTCCACAGGGCCAACCTTACAATGAGCAGTTCTTC. This gives the protein CASSPQGQPYNEQFF.

This sequence joins TRBV7-6 and TRBJ2-7; perhaps D is TRBD1 or TRBD2 (5 bases each). The V gene's germline CDR1 is SGHVS and CDR2 FNYEAQ. The CDR3 has 16 residues. V lost 4 bases and J 0 bases, leaving 16 bases between the germline ends. DNA for the CDR3: TGTGCCAGCAGCTCCTACCCTCGGGGCCACTCCTACGAGCAGTACTTC. Translated: CASSSYPRGHSYEQYF.

The gene calls are TRBV9 and TRBJ2-3, with D perhaps TRBD1 (6 bases). Germline CDR1 SGDLS, CDR2 YYNGEE. Trimming took 6 bases from V and 1 from J, leaving 15 bases between them. The CDR3 is made up of 15 amino acids. The CDR3 coding sequence is TGTGCCAGCACCCTTACAGGGTTGGGCACAGATACGCAGTATTTT. Its translation is CASTLTGLGTDTQYF.

J is TRBJ1-1 and V is TRBV6-5; 7 bases line up with TRBD1. The CDR3 has 13 residues. V was pared by 4 bases and J by 4 bases, with 3 bases of the junction left unmatched. The V gene's germline CDR1 is MNHEY and CDR2 SVGAGI. In DNA, the CDR3 is TGTGCCAGCAGTTCGACAGGGTTCACTGAAGCTTTCTTT. Protein sequence: CASSSTGFTEAFF.

The count of this clonotype is one. The chain combines TRBV21-1 with TRBJ2-7; no check of the table's D call, TRBD1, against the DNA was made. TRBV21-1 is a pseudogene segment. CDR3 length: 15 residues. CDR3 residues: CASRARGGQTYEQYF. CDR3 sequence (DNA): TGTGCCAGCAGGGCTCGGGGCGGACAGACCTACGAGCAGTACTTC.

The rearrangement uses TRBV5-1 and TRBJ2-1; possibly TRBD1 or TRBD2 for D (5 bases each). The tail of the sequence fits TRBJ2-7 better, so the J call may be wrong. Germline CDR1 reads SGHRS; CDR2 reads YFSETQ. CDR3 size: 16 residues. The CDR3 DNA sequence: TGCGCCAGCAGCTTACGAACAGGAGGCTCGGTGTACGAGCAGTACTTC. Translating gives CASSLRTGGSVYEQYF.

This clonotype was observed once. The genes are TRBV6-5 and TRBJ2-7; 7 nucleotides agree with TRBD2. V shed 0 bases and J 6 bases; nucleotides not matched to a gene: 8. CDR1 and CDR2 (germline): MNHEY, SVGAGI. The CDR3 sequence is 15 residues long. CDR3 protein: CASSYSPRSGSEQYF. For the CDR3, the DNA is TGTGCCAGCAGTTACTCTCCCCGTAGCGGGTCCGAGCAGTACTTC.

The chain links TRBV24-1 to TRBJ1-4; 10 bases match TRBD1. From germline, CDR1 is KGHDR and CDR2 SFDVKD. Trimming took 4 bases from V and 8 from J; bases not matched to a gene: 18. The CDR3 loop spans 19 amino acids. The CDR3 region is CATSDRPGQGSTSGEKLFF. The DNA of the CDR3 is TGTGCCACCAGTGACCGACCGGGACAGGGGAGTACCTCGGGGGAAAAACTGTTTTTT.

The chain has TRBV30 and TRBJ2-7; D ambiguous. The germline V gene has CDR1 GTSNPN and CDR2 SVGIG (reference sequence). Trimming shortened V by 0 bases and J by 2 bases, and 5 bases separated the two germline ends. This CDR3 comprises 12 residues. The CDR3 DNA reads TGTGCCTGGAGTGTCCCCCCCTACGAGCAGTACTTC. Its protein is CAWSVPPYEQYF. The variable domain in full, completed from reference TRBV30 and TRBJ2-7, reads SQTIHQWPATLVQPVGSPLSLECTVEGTSNPNLYWYRQAAGRGLQLLFYSVGIGQISSEVPQNLSASRPQDRQFILSSKKLLLSDSGFYLCAWSVPPYEQYFGPGTRLTVT.

Of note for this clonotype: The conserved phenylalanine or tryptophan is not found at the CDR3 terminus, so this likely reflects a read error. V and J are TRBV20-1 and TRBJ2-7; 8 nucleotides align to TRBD1. Germline V CDR1 and CDR2: DFQATT, SNEGSKA (reference sequence). Trimming took 0 bases from V and 0 from J; bases not matched to a gene: 10. This CDR3 has 17 residues. CDR3 region: CSARDLPPGQDSYEQYS. The CDR3 DNA follows: TGCAGTGCTAGAGATCTTCCCCCGGGACAGGACTCCTACGAGCAGTACTCC.

The chain combines TRBV15 with TRBJ2-7, with TRBD1 matching over 8 bases. Germline assignment: CDR1 LNHNV and CDR2 YYDKDF (reference sequence). Trimming cost V 0 bases and J 7 bases; bases outside gene matches: 8. The CDR3 covers 15 residues. This chain's CDR3 is CATSRDRQGAGEQYF. CDR3 sequence (DNA): TGTGCCACCAGCAGAGATCGGCAGGGGGCTGGTGAGCAGTACTTC.

The chain couples TRBV2 to TRBJ2-1; TRBD2 matches 11 bases. Per germline, CDR1 SNHLY and CDR2 FYNNEI. The length of the CDR3 is 15 residues. V lost 2 bases to trimming and J lost 5 bases; unmatched junction nucleotides: 2. Here the CDR3 DNA reads TGTGCCAGCAGTGAATATAGCGGGAGGGACAATGAGCAGTTCTTC. Its translation is CASSEYSGRDNEQFF. Variable domain in full (rest from reference TRBV2 and TRBJ2-1): EPEVTQTPSHQVTQMGQEVILRCVPISNHLYFYWYRQILGQKVEFLVSFYNNEISEKSEIFDDQFSVERPDGSNFTLKIRSTKLEDSAMYFCASSEYSGRDNEQFFGPGTRLTVL.

This clonotype came up a few times. V usage is TRBV29-1 and J usage is TRBJ2-1; D unclear. The germline CDR1 and CDR2 sequences are SQVTM and ANQGSEA. V shed 3 bases and J shed 9 bases, with 6 bases lying between them. CDR3 length: 10 amino acids. The CDR3 region has the DNA TGCAGCGTTGAGGTGGGTGAGCAGTTCTTC. Translation: CSVEVGEQFF.

This clonotype was counted a few times. The DNA of the CDR3 is TGCAGCGTTATCGTAGGAGAGCAGTACTTC. Protein: CSVIVGEQYF. The chain uses TRBV29-1 and TRBJ2-4; unclear D gene. V dropped 5 bases and J dropped 13 bases, with 12 bases sitting between them. Germline CDR1 is SQVTM and CDR2 is ANQGSEA. The CDR3 consists of 10 residues.

The chain uses TRBV4-1 and TRBJ2-2; D is possibly TRBD1 (5 bases). The CDR3 covers 17 residues. The germline V and J ends were trimmed by 0 bases and 0 bases, with 11 bases remaining between them. Germline V gene lookup returns CDR1 MGHRA and CDR2 YSYEKL. The CDR3 coding sequence is TGCGCCAGCAGCCAAGATTTAGGCAGGGCGAACACCGGGGAGCTGTTTTTT. Protein sequence: CASSQDLGRANTGELFF.

CDR3 sequence: CANLWEANYGYTF. The CDR3, as DNA: TGTGCCAACCTATGGGAAGCTAACTATGGCTACACCTTC. V usage is TRBV7-6 and J usage is TRBJ1-2; D is ambiguous. The germline V gene encodes CDR1 SGHVS and CDR2 FNYEAQ. The CDR3 sequence is 13 residues long. V was cut by 10 bases and J by 0 bases, with 12 bases left in between.

A remark on this clonotype: A junction boundary mismatches the germline segment, possibly from a read error. The gene calls are TRBV7-3 and TRBJ2-7, with 9 bases lining up with TRBD2. Germline CDR1 and CDR2: SGHTA and FQGTGA. CDR3 size: 18 residues. The CDR3 DNA sequence: TGTGCCGGCAGCTCACGGGCTAGCGGGAAGGCTAGCTCCTACGAGCAGTACTTC. Amino acids: CAGSSRASGKASSYEQYF.

CDR3 region: CASSRDGFTDTQYF. The CDR3 nucleotides read TGTGCCAGCTCACGGGACGGCTTCACAGATACGCAGTATTTT. This chain uses TRBV6-4 with TRBJ2-3; either TRBD1 or TRBD2 may fit D (5 bases each). Germline V CDR1 and CDR2: MRHNA, SNTAGT. The CDR3 has 14 residues. V was trimmed by 8 bases and J by 2 bases, leaving 14 bases between them.

In the case of this clonotype: One junction end does not reproduce the germline sequence, and a read error may be involved. J is TRBJ2-1 and V is TRBV9; 7 nucleotides line up with TRBD1. The CDR3 loop spans 15 amino acids. CDR1 SGDLS and CDR2 YYNGEE come from the germline V gene. The CDR3 here is CTSSVADREGDEQFF. In nucleotides, the CDR3 is TGTACCAGCAGCGTAGCTGACAGGGAAGGGGATGAGCAGTTCTTC.

The V and J genes are TRBV20-1 and TRBJ2-5; D ambiguous. Germline CDR1 reads DFQATT; CDR2 reads SNEGSKA (reference sequence). Between the trimmed V and J ends, which lost 3 bases and 5 bases, there was a span of 10 bases. There are 12 residues in the CDR3. The CDR3 is CSARESLETQYF. CDR3 sequence (DNA): TGCAGTGCTAGGGAGAGTTTGGAGACCCAGTACTTC.

This clonotype was seen a handful of times. The genes are TRBV10-3 and TRBJ1-1; TRBD1 agrees at 10 bases. CDR1 ENHRY and CDR2 SYGVKD come from the germline V gene. V dropped 7 bases and J dropped 3; count of bases not matched to a gene: 5. The CDR3 totals 14 residues. The CDR3 sequence is CAITSDRGDTEAFF. As DNA, the CDR3 is TGTGCCATCACCTCGGACAGGGGGGACACTGAAGCTTTCTTT.

The chain has TRBV29-1 and TRBJ2-7; D not resolved. The CDR3 consists of 12 residues. CDR1 and CDR2 (germline): SQVTM, ANQGSEA. The V end was cut by 4 bases, the J end by 6 bases, with 13 bases between. The CDR3 DNA sequence: TGCAGCGTTGGGGCGACAAAGGGCGAGCAGTACTTC. Amino acids: CSVGATKGEQYF.

This clonotype was counted between two and nine times. The rearrangement links TRBV2 to TRBJ2-3; 12 positions agree with TRBD2. The CDR3 length is 18 residues. The J segment lost 5 bases and the V segment lost 8 bases, leaving 17 bases of the junction unmatched. Germline-derived CDR1 and CDR2 are SNHLY and FYNNEI. The CDR3 DNA reads TGTGCCAGCTCCCAAGGGAGGACTAGCGGGACGAATCAAGATACGCAGTATTTT. Residues: CASSQGRTSGTNQDTQYF.

The chain recombines TRBV12-3 or TRBV12-4 with TRBJ2-5, with TRBD1 identical over 7 bases. The J call may be wrong; the DNA end is better matched by TRBJ2-7. This CDR3 region has 14 residues. In nucleotides, the CDR3 is TGTGCCAGCAGTTTAGGGCAGGGGGATTGCGAGCAGTACTTC. Encoded protein: CASSLGQGDCEQYF.